The 9 T cell receptor beta chains given below trace back to one sample, sequenced in a study of blood T cell repertoires in COVID-19. Using immunoSEQ multiplex PCR, the repertoire was profiled, and TCRdb retains in-frame clones only, with some absent. The data show 96,000 or so clones, over 75% seen once. The specimen was peripheral blood. The receptors were gathered from a woman older than 75 with acute or convalescent COVID-19.

The CDR3 sequence: CASSVVGTPPGTQYF. CDR3 nucleotides: TGTGCCAGCAGCGTAGTTGGGACACCGCCCGGTACGCAGTATTTT. The chain joins TRBV9 to TRBJ2-3, with D perhaps TRBD1 (6 bases). Trimming shortened V by 0 bases and J by 8 bases, and 16 bases separated the two germline ends. Germline V gene data show CDR1 as SGDLS and CDR2 as YYNGEE. There are 15 residues in the CDR3.

This clone appeared a few times. This chain connects TRBV28 to TRBJ1-2; possible D gene TRBD1, 5 bases. Trimming took off 1 base at V and 7 bases at J, with 10 bases between the two ends. The CDR3 is 13 residues long. Per germline, CDR1 MDHEN and CDR2 SYDVKM. The CDR3 protein is CASSLFSGAGYTF. CDR3 bases: TGTGCCAGCAGTTTATTTTCTGGGGCTGGCTACACCTTC.

The rearrangement links TRBV4-3 to TRBJ2-3; the match to TRBD1 covers 7 bases. The CDR3 loop spans 15 amino acids. J lost 7 bases, V lost 2 bases, and 9 bases had no gene match. Looked up from germline, CDR1 is LGHNA and CDR2 is YSLEER. CDR3 residues: CASSQTPDRANTQYF. DNA for the CDR3: TGCGCCAGCAGCCAAACCCCCGACAGGGCGAATACGCAGTATTTT.

The genes are TRBV5-4 and TRBJ2-7; D may be TRBD1 (6 bases). V lost 5 bases and J lost 6, with 12 bases in between. Germline V CDR1 and CDR2: SGHNT, YYREEE (reference sequence). The length of the CDR3 is 12 residues. The CDR3 is CASSTGFSEQYF. The DNA of the CDR3 is TGTGCCAGCAGTACAGGGTTTTCCGAGCAGTACTTC.

The gene calls are TRBV6-5 and TRBJ1-5, with D maybe TRBD1 (6 bases). The CDR3 is 15 amino acids. Germline assignment: CDR1 MNHEY and CDR2 SVGAGI. V was shortened by 5 bases and J by 1 base, with 12 bases between the two germline ends. The CDR3 bases are TGTGCCAGCAGTAAGGGGGGGGGAAGCAATCAGCCCCAGCATTTT. As protein: CASSKGGGSNQPQHF.

The J gene is TRBJ1-2, the V gene TRBV5-1; 9 bases line up with TRBD1. After removal of 3 bases from V and 2 bases from J, the junction contained 2 bases not matched to a gene. The CDR3 covers 14 residues. In germline, CDR1 is SGHRS, CDR2 YFSETQ. The CDR3 is CASSSGQGNYGYTF. CDR3 DNA: TGCGCCAGCAGCTCTGGACAGGGGAACTATGGCTACACCTTC.

The chain joins TRBV29-1 to TRBJ1-3, with a weak D call TRBD1 (6 bases). Trimming took off 7 bases at V and 4 bases at J, with 14 bases between the two ends. CDR1 and CDR2 (germline): SQVTM, ANQGSEA. This CDR3 comprises 13 residues. The CDR3 bases are TGCAGCGGGACAGCGACCACCGGAAACACCATATATTTT. The encoded protein is CSGTATTGNTIYF.

This clone appeared a few times. This chain joins TRBV7-9 and TRBJ2-7; TRBD1 matches at 9 bases. Trimming at V came to 3 bases and at J to 2 bases, leaving 11 bases not matched to a gene. The CDR3 has 17 amino acids. In germline, CDR1 is SEHNR, CDR2 FQNEAQ (reference sequence). Here the CDR3 reads CASSFGAGTGNTYEQYF. DNA for the CDR3: TGTGCCAGCAGCTTTGGGGCGGGGACAGGGAATACCTACGAGCAGTACTTC.

This chain connects TRBV10-3 to TRBJ2-7; D is possibly TRBD1 (6 bases). Germline loops: CDR1 ENHRY, CDR2 SYGVKD. The CDR3 runs 13 residues. V lost 6 bases and J 0 bases, leaving 9 bases between the germline ends. As DNA, the CDR3 is TGTGCCATCAGCCGACAGGACTCCTACGAGCAGTACTTC. This gives the protein CAISRQDSYEQYF.